The 27 T cell receptor beta chains below come from one sample, sequenced in a study of CD8 T cells in ankylosing spondylitis. One entry per CDR3 protein, called by TCRdb with MiXCR from the 5' RACE reads. This table has approximately 190,000 distinct CDR3 sequences, 10% to 15% appearing once. Sequencing input: blood, either unsorted or a sorted T cell fraction (not recorded which). These receptors all stem from a female donor with ankylosing spondylitis or in good health (not recorded which).

This clonotype came up many times. The rearrangement links TRBV6-2 or TRBV6-3 to TRBJ1-4; D not certain. CDR1 MNHEY and CDR2 SVGEGT come from the germline V gene. The CDR3 contains 15 residues. V gave up 6 bases and J gave up 8 bases, with 19 bases separating them. The CDR3 sequence: CASRNPLKDGEKLFF. As DNA, the CDR3 is TGTGCCAGCAGAAACCCCCTTAAGGATGGGGAAAAACTGTTTTTT.

A few counts support this clonotype. The J gene is TRBJ2-2, the V gene TRBV24-1, with TRBD1 matching over 9 bases. The CDR3 runs 15 residues. Germline loops: CDR1 KGHDR, CDR2 SFDVKD. After removal of 7 bases from V and 4 bases from J, the junction contained 6 bases not matched to a gene. CDR3 DNA sequence: TGTGCCACCAGAGCAACAGGGGGCGGCACCGGGGAGCTGTTTTTT. As protein: CATRATGGGTGELFF.

J is TRBJ2-1 and V is TRBV5-1, with no clear D. The CDR3 loop spans 14 amino acids. The germline CDR1 and CDR2 sequences are SGHRS and YFSETQ. V was trimmed by 5 bases and J by 0 bases, leaving 9 bases between them. The CDR3 protein is CASRPVGSYNEQFF. CDR3 DNA: TGCGCCAGCAGACCCGTGGGCTCCTACAATGAGCAGTTCTTC.

The chain employs TRBV29-1 and TRBJ2-7; possibly TRBD1 or TRBD2 for D (6 bases each). Germline CDR1 is SQVTM and CDR2 is ANQGSEA. The CDR3 totals 15 residues. The V end was cut by 4 bases, the J end by 4 bases, with 20 bases between. Here the CDR3 DNA reads TGCAGCGTTGTTCCAGGGGAGGTATGGGGGTACGAGCAGTACTTC. This encodes CSVVPGEVWGYEQYF.

This clonotype showed up many times. V and J are TRBV7-2 and TRBJ1-5; TRBD1 agrees at 9 bases. Germline CDR1 and CDR2: SGHTA and FQGNSA. Trimming cost V 6 bases and J 6 bases; bases outside gene matches: 9. CDR3 length: 15 amino acids. This CDR3 reads CASSSQGAQSQPQHF. CDR3 DNA: TGTGCCAGCAGTTCACAGGGGGCGCAAAGTCAGCCCCAGCATTTT.

About this clonotype: Being one base from a much bigger clone, this may be a read error. This chain connects TRBV11-1 to TRBJ2-2; TRBD2 aligns across 11 bases. V lost 5 bases and J lost 2; bases outside the gene matches: 10. CDR3 size: 18 residues. In germline, CDR1 is SGHAT, CDR2 FQDESV (reference sequence). CDR3 coding DNA: TGTGCCAGCAGCCTGGCTAGCGGGAGGACATCCAACACCGGGGAGCTGTTTTTT. This translates into CASSLASGRTSNTGELFF.

This clonotype was seen repeatedly, ten times or more. The V and J genes are TRBV5-1 and TRBJ1-1; D is ambiguous. The V end lost 3 bases, the J end lost 3 bases, and 12 bases lay between the germline ends. Looked up from germline, CDR1 is SGHRS and CDR2 is YFSETQ. The CDR3 is 14 amino acids. The CDR3 loop is CASSSAVSYTEAFF. The CDR3 nucleotides read TGCGCCAGCAGCTCCGCCGTCTCGTACACTGAAGCTTTCTTT.

This clonotype came up many times. The gene calls are TRBV5-1 and TRBJ2-7, with TRBD2 matching 9 bases. From germline, CDR1 is SGHRS and CDR2 YFSETQ. Trimming removed 0 bases from V and 4 bases from J; junction bases left unmatched: 5. CDR3 length equals 15 residues. CDR3 loop: CASSLADSGSYEQYF. Written as DNA, the CDR3 is TGCGCCAGCAGCTTGGCCGATAGCGGGAGTTACGAGCAGTACTTC.

This clonotype showed up many times. The V call is TRBV29-1, the J call TRBJ1-1; D not certain. Trimming left V 1 base short and J 7 bases short, with 10 bases between. Germline V CDR1 and CDR2: SQVTM, ANQGSEA. CDR3 size: 12 residues. The CDR3 is CSVEGRAGEAFF. The CDR3 bases are TGCAGCGTTGAAGGCCGAGCGGGTGAAGCTTTCTTT.

The chain employs TRBV18 and TRBJ1-1; D is unresolved. This CDR3 spans 14 amino acids. Germline CDR1 KGHSH, CDR2 LQKENI. Trimming took 3 bases from V and 6 from J, leaving 14 bases between them. The CDR3, as DNA: TGTGCCAGCTCACCTATAGAGGACTCGGCTGAAGCTTTCTTT. Amino acids: CASSPIEDSAEAFF. Together with reference TRBV18 and TRBJ1-1, the CDR3 gives the full variable domain: NAGVMQNPRHLVRRRGQEARLRCSPMKGHSHVYWYRQLPEEGLKFMVYLQKENIIDESGMPKERFSAEFPKEGPSILRIQQVVRGDSAAYFCASSPIEDSAEAFFGQGTRLTVV.

This clonotype was counted ten times or more. The chain is built from TRBV6-1 and TRBJ1-1, with 7 bases fitting TRBD1. Germline V gives CDR1 MNHNS, CDR2 SASEGT. CDR3 size: 13 residues. The junction had 2 bases not matched to a gene; V was cut back by 2 bases and J by 5 bases. CDR3 protein: CASSERGLTEAFF. The CDR3, as DNA: TGTGCCAGCAGTGAAAGGGGGCTTACTGAAGCTTTCTTT.

The chain couples TRBV6-1 to TRBJ1-6; possibly TRBD1 for D (5 bases). The CDR3 has 14 residues. Germline CDR1 is MNHNS and CDR2 is SASEGT. Trimming cost V 6 bases and J 8 bases, with 14 bases left between them. The CDR3 DNA is TGTGCCAGCAGATCCCAGGGTGGGTATTCACCCCTCCACTTT. It is translated as CASRSQGGYSPLHF.

This clonotype has ten or more counts. Here the CDR3 DNA reads TGTGCCAGCAGACTTAACTGGGGGGCTAACTATGGCTACACCTTC. It encodes CASRLNWGANYGYTF. The rearrangement uses TRBV27 and TRBJ1-2, with D possibly TRBD1 on 5 matching bases. The CDR3 contains 15 residues. The germline V gene encodes CDR1 MNHEY and CDR2 SMNVEV (reference sequence). V was trimmed by 6 bases and J by 0 bases, leaving 14 bases between them.

The gene calls are TRBV5-1 and TRBJ1-1, with a possible D match to TRBD1 (5 bases). Germline assignment: CDR1 SGHRS and CDR2 YFSETQ. V was trimmed by 2 bases and J by 5 bases, leaving 13 bases between them. The CDR3 length is 14 residues. The CDR3 loop reads CASSLNRGETEAFF. The CDR3 DNA reads as TGCGCCAGCAGCTTAAATCGGGGGGAGACTGAAGCTTTCTTT.

There are many counts of this clonotype. This chain connects TRBV27 to TRBJ1-1; 11 nucleotides line up with TRBD1. The germline V gene encodes CDR1 MNHEY and CDR2 SMNVEV (reference sequence). J was trimmed by 8 bases and V by 8 bases; bases with no gene match: 7. This CDR3 spans 13 amino acids. This CDR3 reads CASLGTGGTEAFF. The CDR3 DNA sequence: TGTGCCAGCCTAGGGACAGGGGGGACCGAAGCTTTCTTT.

Comment on this clonotype: One base away lies a much larger clone, so this may be a sequencing read error. The conserved phenylalanine or tryptophan normally closing the CDR3 is absent here, so this likely arose from a read error. The V gene is TRBV24-1, the J gene TRBJ2-7; D not resolved. With 5 bases removed from V and 3 bases from J, the gap between germline ends came to 13 bases. In germline, CDR1 is KGHDR, CDR2 SFDVKD. The CDR3 has 14 amino acids. The DNA of the CDR3 is TGTGCCACCAGTGCGGACCCTCCGGGCTACGAGCAGTACATC. Translation gives CATSADPPGYEQYI.

This clonotype was seen many times. The chain uses TRBV7-2 and TRBJ2-1, with 10 bases that match TRBD1. The V segment lost 5 bases and the J segment 6 bases; nucleotides outside the gene matches: 7. The V gene's germline CDR1 is SGHTA and CDR2 FQGNSA. This CDR3 has 15 amino acids. CDR3 region: CASSGDRGWANEQFF. Here the CDR3 DNA reads TGTGCCAGCAGCGGGGACAGGGGATGGGCCAATGAGCAGTTCTTC.

This clonotype came up a few times. This chain connects TRBV15 to TRBJ1-1; maybe TRBD1 (5 bases). The CDR3 loop spans 16 amino acids. Trimming took 1 base from V and 2 from J, leaving 14 bases between them. CDR1 is LNHNV and CDR2 is YYDKDF in the germline V gene (reference sequence). The CDR3 coding sequence is TGTGCCACCAGCAGAGGGAAAGGGGTGGAAAACACTGAAGCTTTCTTT. This encodes CATSRGKGVENTEAFF.

Points on this clonotype: This may arise from a read error, as a much more abundant clone is one base away. This chain connects TRBV12-3 or TRBV12-4 to TRBJ2-1, with 7 bases aligning to TRBD2. The CDR3 is 14 amino acids. CDR3 amino acids: CASSSGRGYSEQFF. The CDR3, as DNA: TGTGCCAGCAGTTCAGGGAGGGGTTACAGTGAGCAGTTCTTC.

A few counts support this clonotype. The rearrangement joins TRBV7-2 to TRBJ1-4, with D possibly matching TRBD1 (5 bases). The germline V and J ends were trimmed by 4 bases and 6 bases, with 12 bases remaining between them. Looked up from germline, CDR1 is SGHTA and CDR2 is FQGNSA. This CDR3 region has 14 residues. The CDR3 here is CASSSGAEDEKLFF. The CDR3 DNA reads TGTGCCAGCAGCTCCGGGGCTGAGGATGAAAAACTGTTTTTT.

The sample holds many counts of this clonotype. This chain uses TRBV2 with TRBJ1-1, with 7 bases identical to TRBD1. Losses at the gene ends were 6 bases for V and 4 bases for J; bases not matched to a gene: 11. Germline CDR1 reads SNHLY; CDR2 reads FYNNEI. The CDR3 extends over 15 amino acids. The CDR3 protein is CASRRTTGAGTEAFF. Written as DNA, the CDR3 is TGTGCCAGCAGGAGAACTACAGGGGCAGGCACTGAAGCTTTCTTT.

The CDR3 sequence is CASSRYDRRSTDTQYF. CDR3 nucleotides: TGTGCCAGCAGCCGATACGACAGGCGCAGCACAGATACGCAGTATTTT. This chain connects TRBV11-1 to TRBJ2-3; possibly TRBD1 for D (6 bases). Trimming shortened V by 5 bases and J by 0 bases, and 15 bases separated the two germline ends. The CDR3 loop spans 16 amino acids. CDR1 is SGHAT, CDR2 FQDESV, per germline (reference sequence).

This clonotype came up many times. The gene calls are TRBV3-1 and TRBJ2-2; 8 bases align to TRBD1. This CDR3 contains 18 residues. Germline-derived CDR1 and CDR2 are LGHDT and YNNKEL (reference sequence). J gave up 0 bases and V 1 base, and 7 bases lay outside the gene matches. CDR3 sequence: CASSQASRTGPNTGELFF. CDR3 nucleotides: TGTGCCAGCAGCCAAGCGAGCCGGACAGGGCCGAACACCGGGGAGCTGTTTTTT.

The rearrangement uses TRBV19 and TRBJ2-7; 11 bases match TRBD2. The CDR3 spans 14 residues. Germline trimming cut 7 bases from V and 5 bases from J; bases unmatched to any gene: 7. In germline, CDR1 is LNHDA, CDR2 SQIVND (reference sequence). The chain's CDR3 is CASTPGLAVNEQYF. DNA for the CDR3: TGTGCCAGTACTCCGGGACTAGCGGTCAACGAGCAGTACTTC.

V and J are TRBV29-1 and TRBJ1-1; D may be TRBD1 (5 bases). Germline V gives CDR1 SQVTM, CDR2 ANQGSEA. CDR3 length: 13 residues. V lost 7 bases to trimming and J lost 4 bases, with 16 bases between them. For the CDR3, the DNA is TGCAGCGGCATGGCCCAGGGAATCACTGAAGCTTTCTTT. It codes for CSGMAQGITEAFF.

The chain carries TRBV6-5 and TRBJ1-1; TRBD1 is a possible D gene (5 bases). V dropped 2 bases and J dropped 5 bases, with 9 bases sitting between them. CDR3 length equals 13 residues. CDR1 MNHEY and CDR2 SVGAGI come from the germline V gene. CDR3 coding DNA: TGTGCCAGCAGTTACAGCCGGGGGACTGAAGCTTTCTTT. This codes for CASSYSRGTEAFF.

This clonotype was detected ten times or more. This chain uses TRBV14 with TRBJ1-2; the D gene is possibly TRBD1 (5 bases). The CDR3 length is 15 residues. Germline lookup yields CDR1 SGHDN and CDR2 FVKESK. Between the trimmed V and J ends, which lost 1 base and 3 bases, there was a span of 12 bases. CDR3 bases: TGTGCCAGCAGCCAAGTCGCCGGGACCGACTATGGCTACACCTTC. It encodes CASSQVAGTDYGYTF. The full variable domain, rest sourced from reference TRBV14 and TRBJ1-2, is EAGVTQFPSHSVIEKGQTVTLRCDPISGHDNLYWYRRVMGKEIKFLLHFVKESKQDESGMPNNRFLAERTGGTYSTLKVQPAELEDSGVYFCASSQVAGTDYGYTFGSGTRLTVV.